The clone carrying this T cell receptor beta chain was counted many times. The sample comes from a study of Graves' ophthalmopathy and Graves' hyperthyroidism. CDR3 length: 14 residues. Germline V lookup: CDR1 ENHRY, CDR2 SYGVKD. V was pared by 10 bases and J by 8 bases, with 23 bases between. Beta-chain TCR CDR3 regions were amplified from RNA transcripts. Second-round multiplex PCR came after first-round RT-PCR with HTBI primers. Using its own MiXCR run on the multiplex PCR reads, TCRdb lists one record per CDR3 protein. This table has 240,000 or so distinct CDR3 sequences, around 50% appearing once.

The sequencing input was peripheral blood. This clonotype originated in an adult man with Graves' ophthalmopathy. The rearrangement links TRBV10-3 to TRBJ1-1; D is ambiguous. The CDR3 loop is CASWGHRSSREAFF. DNA of the CDR3: TGTGCCAGCTGGGGTCATAGGAGCTCACGGGAAGCTTTCTTT.